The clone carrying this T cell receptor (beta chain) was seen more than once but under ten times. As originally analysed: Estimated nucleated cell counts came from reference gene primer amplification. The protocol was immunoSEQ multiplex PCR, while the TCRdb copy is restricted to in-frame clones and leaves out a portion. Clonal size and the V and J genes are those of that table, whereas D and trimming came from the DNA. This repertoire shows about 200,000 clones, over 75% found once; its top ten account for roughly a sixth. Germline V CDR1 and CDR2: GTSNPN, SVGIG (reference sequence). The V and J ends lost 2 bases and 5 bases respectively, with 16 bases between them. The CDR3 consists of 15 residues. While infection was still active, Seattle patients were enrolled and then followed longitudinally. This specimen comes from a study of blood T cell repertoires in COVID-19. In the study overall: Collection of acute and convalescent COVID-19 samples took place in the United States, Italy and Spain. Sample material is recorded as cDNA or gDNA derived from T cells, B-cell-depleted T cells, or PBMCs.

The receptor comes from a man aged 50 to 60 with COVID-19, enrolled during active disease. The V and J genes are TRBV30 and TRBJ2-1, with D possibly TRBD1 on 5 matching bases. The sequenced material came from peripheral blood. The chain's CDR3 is CAWSPLGAPNNEQFF. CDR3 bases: TGTGCCTGGAGTCCCCTTGGGGCGCCGAACAATGAGCAGTTCTTC.